This TCR beta chain was observed in a study of cytomegalovirus exposure and HLA in healthy donors (TCRdb year 2017). In terms of the full investigation: According to an earlier analysis of around 600 of the donors, about 179 million T cells yielded 120 million or so unique TCR beta sequences and around 300 Gb of sequence data. An early release covering some 640 HLA-typed donors comprised approximately 290 gigabases of sequencing data and tens of millions of unique TCR sequences. Of the roughly 410 genotyped donors, 81% were placed in the genetic ancestry cluster associated with self-reported Caucasian donors. The study aimed to test whether signatures of past pathogen exposure could be identified by cataloging public T cell receptors. The T cell repertoires of some 700 subjects were profiled by immunosequencing and related to cytomegalovirus serostatus. A separate validation cohort of roughly 130 different subjects was used in addition to the approximately 640-subject first cohort. High-throughput TCR immunosequencing, statistical association of individual TCRs with disease status, and machine learning were combined to predict cytomegalovirus infection status. In a later analysis, previously published TCR beta repertoires from about 670 donors were re-analyzed and high-resolution HLA genotyping was added so that TCR occurrence patterns could be studied. Rather than using new phenotypic data, the later analysis identified candidate immune exposures from TCR beta sequences and from how often those sequences occurred across donors. In an earlier analysis of 550 to 700 of the donors, high-throughput TCR beta sequencing was used to judge whether each TCR beta V gene segment behaved as functional or pseudogenic. Alongside the repertoire data, information on donor age, sex, ethnicity and CMV serostatus was compiled. In a later genetic analysis, genome-wide SNP genotypes for about three fifths of the 666 donors were used, and that subset was treated as a discovery cohort. Every repertoire in the discovery cohort had been generated on one and the same sequencing platform. Both class I and class II loci were covered by HLA typing, at four-digit resolution. Typing coverage varied by locus: roughly 629-640 donors for A, B, C, DRB1 and DQB1; under 550 for DQA1; nearly 610 for DPA1; 400 to 480 for DPB1. A handful of DR-DQ haplotypes were handled as single units for association and clustering because linkage in the cohort was strong. Across around 400 genotyped donors of the cohort, an average of about 220,000 unique TCR beta nucleotide sequences per donor were sequenced, and around 20% of those sequences were non-productive.

The CDR3 has 16 amino acids, counting the end cysteine and phenylalanine. The retained sequence is limited to the CDR3, 48 bases, with the frame set at the first base. At the junction V is shortened by 3 bases and J by 0 bases; bases outside the gene matches: 5. CDR1 is given as SGDLS and CDR2 as YYNGEE, both from the germline V gene. The full study reports these points: Because HLA typing was missing for some donors at each locus, association tests included only the typed subset. A group of highly shared sequence variants was considered likely to be a technical artifact of the sequencing pipeline. CMV serostatus was the only immune exposure information available for the cohort. A later genetic analysis associated a missense DCLRE1C variant with V-gene and J-gene trimming of TCR beta chains, and an independent cohort replicated the association. A further reported finding was that TCR beta sequences accurately predicted the HLA-A and HLA-B alleles for most subjects in the first cohort. Some IMGT-functional V segments, including TRBV6-2 and TRBV6-3, could not be distinguished by the 87-base-pair reads and were therefore excluded. Fewer than 20 rarely observed V segments, including chromosome 9 orphons, were excluded from the earlier analysis of several hundred of the donors because counts were too low. Specific HLA alleles were associated with 15,000 to 20,000 TCR beta sequences at a false discovery rate of 0.05 in a later analysis. Across donors, most TCR sequences were observed very rarely, whereas some public TCRs were present in many individuals. A later genetic analysis reported fewer N-insertions in productive TCRs among donors in an Asian-associated ancestry cluster than the roughly 700-donor mean. In vitro tests confirmed that a few of the cytomegalovirus-associated TCR beta chains recognize cytomegalovirus antigens. A later analysis found that TCR association rates varied across HLA loci, with DRB1 alleles showing the most associated TCRs and HLA-C alleles the fewest. Only TCR beta chains were sequenced in this cohort, and the absence of alpha or paired-chain data limited detectable features. The presence/absence analyses assumed that sequencing depth was roughly uniform across donors, and that assumption may not be true. In both the original and validation cohorts, the classifier was reported to diagnose cytomegalovirus status with high specificity and sensitivity. According to a later analysis, most CMV-associated TCR beta chains appeared to be HLA-restricted, and the HLA associations seemed to be driven largely by CMV exposure. In an earlier analysis of some 500 of the donors, most TCR beta V segments appeared in productive rearrangements about 87% or about 30% of the time, broadly matching IMGT annotations. When HLA alleles, especially DR and DQ, strongly co-occurred, attributing TCR associations to individual alleles was difficult. Compared with equally common non-associated chains, HLA-associated TCR beta chains in a later analysis were more clonally expanded and had lower generation probabilities. The authors suggested that the approach could potentially be extended to other disease states and immunological phenotypes. Several of the top co-occurrence clusters appeared to be linked to parvovirus B19, influenza, CMV and Epstein-Barr virus, according to a later analysis. Correlated functional status among segregating V segments might reflect linkage disequilibrium, but an unknown experimental factor could not be ruled out. The study gave a list of about 150 TCR beta chains associated with cytomegalovirus.

The cohort comprised 710 or so healthy bone marrow donors. All cohort members were sampled while nominally healthy, although unrecorded immune exposures were likely present. CMV serostatus was positive for roughly 290 and negative for about 55% of the roughly 670 cohort members, and was not recorded for this donor. Each donor provided a peripheral blood sample, and peripheral blood mononuclear cells were used for TCR beta sequencing. Genomic DNA extraction from the blood cell samples was performed with the Qiagen DNeasy Blood Extraction Kit. Preparation of the library involved the immunoSEQ multiplex PCR assay. For the multiplex PCR, a mixture combining 60 forward primers for TCR Vbeta segments and 13 reverse primers for TCR Jbeta segments was used. A multiplex PCR assay on genomic DNA amplified the CDR3 region of rearranged TCR beta genes. On the Illumina HiSeq System, the amplified TCR beta libraries were sequenced as 87-base-pair reads. The authors' analysis ran thus. Across the 600 to 700 repertoires, a later analysis counted approximately 83 million unique TCR beta chains, some 11 million of which were shared by at least two donors. Raw reads were error-corrected and collapsed into unique sequences with a nearest-neighbor algorithm that merged closely related sequences to remove PCR and sequencing errors. V, D and J gene segments were assigned by aligning CDR3 sequences to IMGT reference sequences. For a sequence to be retained, at least a six-nucleotide match to both a V gene segment and a J gene segment was required. A rearrangement was called productive if the CDR3 had no stop codons and remained in frame with V and J, and every other rearrangement was called non-productive. CDR3 was defined according to IMGT convention as the region running from the second conserved V-encoded cysteine to the conserved J-encoded phenylalanine. In an earlier analysis of around 570 of the donors, sequences lacking an unambiguous match to a single V gene segment were excluded. In an earlier analysis of 587 of the donors, V segments were called functional above 56.7% productive rearrangements and were called segregating when the between-donor standard deviation exceeded 5%. A statistical classification framework was built to diagnose cytomegalovirus status from the catalog of TCR beta chain sequences. A later analysis assigned V and J genes by comparing TCR nucleotide sequences with IMGT/GENE-DB human TR gene sequences. A later analysis assigned CDR3 sequences and most-parsimonious VDJ recombination scenarios with the TCRdist pipeline. In a later analysis, every TCR beta chain was defined by the combination of its CDR3 amino acid sequence and its V-gene family, and reads without a unique V-gene family were dropped. To address suspected cross-contamination and a sequencing artifact, a later analysis removed roughly 580 highly shared, low-generation-probability nucleotide sequences. In a later analysis, a clonal expansion index was calculated for each public chain from normalized within-repertoire ranks of inferred template counts. Generation probabilities in a later analysis came from a VDJ recombination model fitted to out-of-frame rearrangements, and those results were checked against IGoR. A later analysis scored TCR-TCR, TCR-HLA and TCR-CMV co-occurrence with hypergeometric tests, applying a repertoire-size bias correction to TCR pairs. To estimate false discovery rates, a later analysis permuted the HLA or CMV assignments 20 times. In a later analysis, co-occurring TCRs were grouped using DBSCAN, and TCRdist sequence similarity was added for clustering within HLA-allele-positive subsets. For co-occurrence clustering, repertoires with fewer than 30,000 or more than 120,000 public chains were excluded, along with 4 to 6 repertoires with anomalous nucleotide sharing. As stored in TCRdb, this immuneACCESS dataset retains in-frame rearrangements with V and J assigned. A fraction of the clones does not appear; measured against another copy, unresolved V genes explain less than half of the discrepancy, and the remainder lacks a known reason. V and J calls and clone size are given by that table; D and trimming were obtained from the DNA. This sample has about 130,000 clones in its table, and around 63% of those were observed once. Together, the top ten hold 1.6% of the sample.

About this clone itself: Its antigen specificity is not known. No base qualities exist here, and no much larger clone lies one base off it.

The rearrangement joined TRBV9 to TRBJ1-4, and TRBD1 aligns with 7 junction nucleotides. This receptor was taken from a human donor in good health. Sequenced sample: PBMCs. The CDR3 protein is CASSANRGATNEKLFF. The nucleotides read TGTGCCAGCAGCGCAAACAGGGGCGCAACTAATGAAAAACTGTTTTTT. Reference TRBV9 and TRBJ1-4 proteins supply the regions before and after the CDR3; the full variable domain is: DSGVTQTPKHLITATGQRVTLRCSPRSGDLSVYWYQQSLDQGLQFLIQYYNGEERAKGNILERFSAQQFPDLHSELNLSSLELGDSALYFCASSANRGATNEKLFFGSGTQLSVL.